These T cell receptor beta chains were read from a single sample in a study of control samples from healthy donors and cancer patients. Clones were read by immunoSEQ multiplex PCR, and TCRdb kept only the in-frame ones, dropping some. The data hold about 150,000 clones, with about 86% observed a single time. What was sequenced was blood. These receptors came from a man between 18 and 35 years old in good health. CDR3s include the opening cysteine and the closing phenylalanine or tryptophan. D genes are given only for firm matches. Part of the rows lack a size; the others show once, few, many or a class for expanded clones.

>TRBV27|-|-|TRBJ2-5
TGTGCCAGCAGTTACTCAGGACACCAAGAGACCCAGTACTTC
CASSYSGHQETQYF
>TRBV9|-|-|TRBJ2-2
TGTGCCAGCAGCCCCCCGGCAGGGAACACCGGGGAGCTGTTTTTT
CASSPPAGNTGELFF
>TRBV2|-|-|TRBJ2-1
TGTGCCAGCAGTGGGGGGGAGGCCTACAATGAGCAGTTCTTC
CASSGGEAYNEQFF
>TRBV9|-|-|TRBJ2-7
TGTGCCAGCAGCGTAGGGGGAGCGGGCTACGAGCAGTACTTC
CASSVGGAGYEQYF
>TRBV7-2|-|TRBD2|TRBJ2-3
TGTGCCAGCAGTCCGCTAGCGGGGGGCCCGGCGGATACGCAGTATTTT
CASSPLAGGPADTQYF
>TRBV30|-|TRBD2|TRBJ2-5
TGTGCCTGGAGTGCGCCGGGACTAGCGGGGGGCGGGGAAGAGACCCAGTACTTC
CAWSAPGLAGGGEETQYF
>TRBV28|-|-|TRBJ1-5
TGTGCCAGCAGCAGCAAAAATCAGCCCCAGCATTTT
CASSSKNQPQHF
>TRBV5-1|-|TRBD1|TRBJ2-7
TGCGCCAGCAGCTGGACCGGGACAGGAGGCTACGAGCAGTACTTC
CASSWTGTGGYEQYF
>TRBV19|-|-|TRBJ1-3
TGTGCCAGTAGTATAGACGGGCACTCTGGAAACACCATATATTTT
CASSIDGHSGNTIYF
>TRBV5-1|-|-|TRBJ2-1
TGCGCCAGCAGCCCAGGCGTGGGCGACGGGCAGTTCTTC
CASSPGVGDGQFF
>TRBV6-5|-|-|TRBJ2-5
TGTGCCAGCAGTTCCTTCGGAGCACAAGAGACCCAGTACTTC
CASSSFGAQETQYF
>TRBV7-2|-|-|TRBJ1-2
TGTGCCAGCAGCTTAGCTCACCTGACAGCTAACTATGGCTACACCTTC
CASSLAHLTANYGYTF
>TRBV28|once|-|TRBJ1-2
TGTGCCAGCAGTTTAAGGAGGGATTGGGACTATGGCTACACCTTC
CASSLRRDWDYGYTF
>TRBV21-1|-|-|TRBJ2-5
TGTGCCAGCAGCAAAGACGCTAACAGATGGCCATTGGAAGAGACCCAGTACTTC
CASSKDANRWPLEETQYF
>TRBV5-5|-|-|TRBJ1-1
TGTGCCAGCAGCTTGGTTCTGGAGGGAGGAACTGAAGCTTTCTTT
CASSLVLEGGTEAFF
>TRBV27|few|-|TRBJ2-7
TGTGCCAGCAGTTTTCGCGAGCAGTACTTC
CASSFREQYF
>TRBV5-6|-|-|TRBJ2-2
TGTGCCAGCAGCTTGGGGGGCGTCGGGGAGCTGTTTTTT
CASSLGGVGELFF
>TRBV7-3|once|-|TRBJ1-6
TGTGCCAGCAGCTCTAGGAGGGCAAATTCCTATAATTCACCCCTCCACTTT
CASSSRRANSYNSPLHF
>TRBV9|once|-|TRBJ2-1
TGTGCCAGCAGCGTATCAGCCGATGAGCAGTTCTTC
CASSVSADEQFF
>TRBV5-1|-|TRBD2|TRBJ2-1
TGCGCCAGCAGCTCCATTACTAGCGGGAGTGCCTACAATGAGCAGTTCTTC
CASSSITSGSAYNEQFF
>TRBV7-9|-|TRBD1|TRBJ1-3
TGTGCCAGCCAGGGAGACAGGGGCACTGGAAACACCATATATTTT
CASQGDRGTGNTIYF
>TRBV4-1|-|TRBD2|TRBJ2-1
TGCGCCAGCAGCCAAGGTCTGCGGGGGGGACAGAATGAGCAGTTCTTC
CASSQGLRGGQNEQFF
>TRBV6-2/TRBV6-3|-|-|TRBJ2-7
TGTGCCAGCAGTTACACGACAACCTACGAGCAGTACTTC
CASSYTTTYEQYF